This TCR beta chain was recorded in a study of T cell responses to AZD1222 COVID-19 vaccine. The germline V and J ends were trimmed by 0 bases and 6 bases, with 15 bases remaining between them. This CDR3 region has 17 residues. Germline CDR1 reads LNHNV; CDR2 reads YYDKDF (reference sequence). The protocol was immunoSEQ multiplex PCR, while the TCRdb copy is restricted to in-frame clones and leaves out a portion. Among 110,000 to 150,000 clones listed, 93% were seen once. The sequencing used peripheral blood, collected on day 0 of MenACWY control vaccination. The chain recombines TRBV15 with TRBJ1-6, with D maybe TRBD1 (6 bases). The sequence derives from an adult in good health. The CDR3 region is CATSRDSGALANSPLHF. CDR3 coding DNA: TGTGCCACCAGCAGAGATTCGGGGGCTTTGGCTAATTCACCCCTCCACTTT.